A single sample is the source of the 19 T cell receptor beta chains below, sequenced in a study of molecular identifiers for immune sequencing clone quantification. Using its own MiXCR run on the PCR reads, TCRdb lists one record per CDR3 protein. The table has about 500,000 distinct CDR3 sequences, about 26% seen once. Sequenced sample: naive CD8+ T cells from blood, with Jurkat cell RNA spiked in. Sample subset: FACS-sorted CD8+CD4-CCR7+CD45RA+ naive T cells. The receptors originated from a human donor in good health. Some libraries in this study had Jurkat cell RNA spiked in.

This sequence joins TRBV20-1 and TRBJ1-6; a possible D gene is TRBD1 (5 bases). Germline loops: CDR1 DFQATT, CDR2 SNEGSKA (reference sequence). Trimming removed 0 bases at V and 2 bases at J, with 11 bases between. The CDR3 spans 16 residues. The CDR3 here is CSAREEGSPYNSPLHF. The CDR3 nucleotides are TGCAGTGCTAGAGAAGAGGGGAGCCCCTATAATTCACCCCTCCACTTT.

In this sample, this clonotype turned up many times. J is TRBJ1-1 and V is TRBV13, with 9 bases lining up with TRBD1. CDR1 and CDR2 (germline): PRHDT, FYEKMQ (reference sequence). The CDR3 consists of 15 residues. V was clipped by 5 bases and J by 6 bases; unmatched bases: 10. As DNA, the CDR3 is TGTGCCAGCAGCACAGGGACAGGGAACGGCCCTGAAGCTTTCTTT. Translating it yields CASSTGTGNGPEAFF.

Only a few counts were recorded for this clonotype. V gene TRBV5-1 combines with J gene TRBJ2-7; 9 bases match TRBD1. V lost 4 bases to trimming and J lost 0 bases; unmatched junction nucleotides: 5. CDR3 length: 15 residues. Looked up from germline, CDR1 is SGHRS and CDR2 is YFSETQ. CDR3 in amino acids: CASSPRQGDSYEQYF. In nucleotides, the CDR3 is TGCGCCAGCAGCCCGAGACAGGGGGACTCCTACGAGCAGTACTTC.

This clonotype was counted between two and nine times. J is TRBJ2-2 and V is TRBV28, with 12 nucleotides matching TRBD2. The CDR3 has 20 amino acids. The germline V gene has CDR1 MDHEN and CDR2 SYDVKM. The V gene end was trimmed by 3 bases and the J gene end by 2 bases; junction bases not matched to a gene: 13. CDR3 nucleotides: TGTGCCAGCAGTTTTCGTACTAGCGGGAGGCCCGGCGAAAACACCGGGGAGCTGTTTTTT. It yields the protein CASSFRTSGRPGENTGELFF.

This clonotype appeared once. The V and J genes are TRBV4-3 and TRBJ2-7; D remains unclear. Trimming pared 1 base from V and 4 bases from J, leaving 11 bases between. The CDR3 length is 14 residues. Germline V gives CDR1 LGHNA, CDR2 YSLEER. Here the CDR3 reads CASSQASWQYEQYF. In DNA, the CDR3 is TGCGCCAGCAGCCAAGCCTCCTGGCAGTACGAGCAGTACTTC.

The CDR3 region has the DNA TGTGCCTGGGGTTTGTGGCAGGGCGGCACTGAAGCTTTCTTT. Protein: CAWGLWQGGTEAFF. The chain employs TRBV30 and TRBJ1-1; possibly TRBD1 for D (5 bases). The CDR3 sequence is 14 residues long. In germline, CDR1 is GTSNPN, CDR2 SVGIG (reference sequence). The V gene lost 5 bases and the J gene lost 4 bases, with 17 bases spanning the gap.

Notes on this clonotype: Just one base apart from a much larger clone, this may be a read error. This chain links TRBV29-1 with TRBJ2-3; D gene uncertain. The germline CDR1 and CDR2 sequences are SQVTM and ANQGSEA. There are 13 residues in the CDR3. This CDR3 reads CSVPSLNTDMQYF. CDR3 coding DNA: TGCAGCGTTCCCAGCTTAAACACAGATATGCAGTATTTT.

This clonotype turned up a few times. This sequence joins TRBV10-1 and TRBJ1-1; no clear D. Per germline, CDR1 WNHNN and CDR2 SYGVQD (reference sequence). Trimming shortened V by 1 base and J by 4 bases, and 16 bases separated the two germline ends. The CDR3 is 16 amino acids. The CDR3 DNA reads as TGCGCCAGCAGTGAGTTCCCGTACCAAGAGGCCACTGAAGCTTTCTTT. Its translation: CASSEFPYQEATEAFF.

A word on this clonotype: This may be a read error: a much more frequent sequence differs by one nucleotide. This rearrangement joins TRBV11-2 to TRBJ2-1, with D possibly being TRBD2 (5 bases). Gene TRBJ2-7 matches the end of the DNA better, so the J call may be wrong. Germline assignment: CDR1 SGHAT and CDR2 FQNNGV. There are 17 residues in the CDR3. The CDR3: CASSSPGAASSYNEQYF. As DNA, the CDR3 is TGTGCCAGCAGCTCCCCCGGAGCGGCCAGCTCCTACAATGAGCAGTACTTC.

The chain has TRBV6-5 and TRBJ1-5, with 7 bases matching TRBD1. The CDR3 consists of 14 residues. Germline V gene data show CDR1 as MNHEY and CDR2 as SVGAGI. V was pared by 2 bases and J by 9 bases, with 7 bases of the junction left unmatched. The CDR3 DNA is TGTGCCAGCAGTTACAGGCAGGGGGTTAGGCCCCAGCATTTT. It translates to CASSYRQGVRPQHF.

This clonotype was seen a few times. V and J are TRBV20-1 and TRBJ2-5, with TRBD2 as a possible D gene (5 bases). Germline V CDR1 and CDR2: DFQATT, SNEGSKA (reference sequence). The CDR3 contains 12 residues. The V end lost 1 base, the J end lost 5 bases, and 8 bases lay between the germline ends. In DNA, the CDR3 is TGCAGTGCTAGAGTGGAGGATGAGACCCAGTACTTC. Protein product: CSARVEDETQYF.

This clonotype was recorded at least ten times. The V call is TRBV5-1, the J call TRBJ1-4; D uncertain. The CDR3 covers 15 residues. Deletions cut 0 bases from V and 7 bases from J, with 13 bases between. Germline assignment: CDR1 SGHRS and CDR2 YFSETQ. The CDR3 protein is CASSLDPLQREKLFF. DNA of the CDR3: TGCGCCAGCAGCTTGGATCCACTCCAGCGTGAAAAACTGTTTTTT.

The chain combines TRBV10-2 with TRBJ1-1; unclear D gene. V lost 2 bases and J 1 base, leaving 5 bases between the germline ends. Germline loops: CDR1 WSHSY, CDR2 SAAADI. This CDR3 is built from 13 residues. The chain's CDR3 is CASSEARNTEAFF. The CDR3 DNA follows: TGCGCCAGCAGTGAGGCGCGGAACACTGAAGCTTTCTTT.

About this clonotype: With a much larger clone just one base away, this may be a read error. The chain employs TRBV2 and TRBJ2-3, with unresolved D. Germline values: CDR1 SNHLY, CDR2 FYNNEI. The CDR3 has 14 amino acids. The V gene lost 2 bases and the J gene lost 2 bases, with 8 bases spanning the gap. CDR3 bases: TGTGCCAGCAGTGAACTGATAGTCACAGATACGCAGTATTTT. This codes for CASSELIVTDTQYF.

This chain links TRBV12-3 or TRBV12-4 with TRBJ2-3; D possibly matches TRBD1 or TRBD2 (5 bases each). The ends were cut back, 3 bases at V and 4 bases at J, with 20 bases in the middle. The CDR3 contains 17 residues. The CDR3 DNA reads as TGTGCCAGCAGTTTCTGGCCAGGAACGGGGCAGGCAGATACGCAGTATTTT. Residues: CASSFWPGTGQADTQYF.

The sample holds a few counts of this clonotype. V is TRBV6-5 and J is TRBJ2-5; D unresolved. CDR3 length equals 12 residues. CDR1 is MNHEY and CDR2 is SVGAGI in the germline V gene. Deletions cut 5 bases from V and 2 bases from J, with 6 bases between. As DNA, the CDR3 is TGTGCCAGCAGTACCTTTCAAGAGACCCAGTACTTC. It is translated as CASSTFQETQYF.

A few counts support this clonotype. This may be a read error: a much more frequent sequence differs by one nucleotide. This sequence joins TRBV29-1 and TRBJ1-1; D is ambiguous. Germline V gene data show CDR1 as SQVTM and CDR2 as ANQGSEA. The CDR3 consists of 13 residues. V was shortened by 6 bases and J by 6 bases, with 17 bases between the two germline ends. The DNA for the CDR3 is TGCAGCGTAGCAACCGTAGGTGACGCTGAAGCTTTCTTT. It specifies CSVATVGDAEAFF.

A remark on this clonotype: One end of the junction fails to match germline, which may point to a read error. The rearrangement joins TRBV6-1 to TRBJ1-4, with D possibly matching TRBD1 (6 bases). The CDR3 consists of 14 residues. Per germline, CDR1 MNHNS and CDR2 SASEGT. The CDR3 protein is CASGEGGMNEKLFF. The DNA for the CDR3 is TGTGCCAGCGGTGAAGGGGGAATGAATGAAAAACTGTTTTTT.

This clonotype was seen a single time. The chain combines TRBV20-1 with TRBJ1-5; tentatively, D is TRBD1 (5 bases). Trimming pared 6 bases from V and 2 bases from J, leaving 20 bases between. CDR1 and CDR2 from the germline V gene are DFQATT and SNEGSKA (reference sequence). The CDR3 is 16 amino acids. CDR3: CSAKAGQPLRNQPQHF. The CDR3 DNA is TGCAGTGCAAAAGCGGGGCAGCCCCTTCGCAATCAGCCCCAGCATTTT.